Each of the 4 T cell receptor beta chains below was sequenced from the same sample in a study of T cell repertoires in cytomegalovirus infection. From the reads, TCRdb called clonotypes with MiXCR, one entry per CDR3 protein. Seen here are 300,000 to 450,000 distinct CDR3 sequences, about a sixth observed once, and the top ten hold roughly 8.7%. The material sequenced was PBMCs. The receptor source for this set is a human donor in good health (CMV status not recorded). Some clones in this sample may be carry-over from other donors' samples.

This clonotype showed up many times. The V call is TRBV7-2, the J call TRBJ1-5, with D perhaps TRBD1 (6 bases). Trimming took off 1 base at V and 2 bases at J, with 15 bases between the two ends. CDR1 is SGHTA and CDR2 is FQGNSA in the germline V gene. The CDR3 length is 17 residues. The CDR3 spells CASSLGGGAPGNQPQHF. The CDR3 region has the DNA TGTGCCAGCAGCTTAGGGGGGGGGGCCCCCGGCAATCAGCCCCAGCATTTT.

The table lists this clonotype with many counts. The gene calls are TRBV28 and TRBJ1-5, with D tentatively TRBD1 (5 bases). The ends were cut back, 1 base at V and 8 bases at J, with 15 bases in the middle. From germline, CDR1 is MDHEN and CDR2 SYDVKM. The CDR3 covers 15 residues. CDR3 sequence (DNA): TGTGCCAGCAGTTTATTGGCCAGGGCCTTAGAGCCCCAGCATTTT. Translation gives CASSLLARALEPQHF.

V usage is TRBV20-1 and J usage is TRBJ2-3; TRBD1 agrees at 7 bases. CDR1 DFQATT and CDR2 SNEGSKA come from the germline V gene (reference sequence). This CDR3 spans 14 amino acids. Trimming cost V 2 bases and J 4 bases; bases outside gene matches: 6. CDR3 sequence: CSARWSGGADTQYF. The CDR3 DNA follows: TGCAGTGCTAGATGGTCAGGGGGTGCAGATACGCAGTATTTT.

V usage is TRBV7-8 and J usage is TRBJ2-5; D gene ambiguous. V lost 5 bases and J 0 bases, leaving 16 bases between the germline ends. Germline V gene data show CDR1 as SGHVS and CDR2 as FQNEAQ. The CDR3 contains 16 residues. The CDR3 loop is CASSPPVTVYQETQYF. The CDR3 DNA reads as TGTGCCAGCAGCCCGCCCGTGACGGTGTACCAAGAGACCCAGTACTTC.